The 25 T cell receptor beta chains reported below all come from one sample, sequenced in a study of blood T cell repertoires in COVID-19. The assay was immunoSEQ multiplex PCR, and TCRdb's table has in-frame clones only and misses some. The repertoire holds 110,000 to 150,000 clones, with approximately 88% as singletons. Material: peripheral blood. The receptors here all came from a woman aged 50 to 60 with acute or convalescent COVID-19.

J is TRBJ1-3 and V is TRBV7-4; D gene unclear. Germline V gene data show CDR1 as SGHVT and CDR2 as SQSDAQ. This CDR3 contains 14 residues. Trimming shortened V by 3 bases and J by 3 bases, and 9 bases separated the two germline ends. CDR3 bases: TGTGCCAGCAGCTTTCCCGGGAGTGGAAACACCATATATTTT. Translating gives CASSFPGSGNTIYF.

V usage is TRBV7-8 and J usage is TRBJ2-7, with a weak D call TRBD2 (6 bases). The CDR3 contains 13 residues. With 0 bases removed from V and 6 bases from J, the gap between germline ends came to 9 bases. Germline V gene sequence: CDR1 SGHVS, CDR2 FQNEAQ. The CDR3 DNA is TGTGCCAGCAGCTTAGCCCGGGACTCCGAGCAGTACTTC. It yields the protein CASSLARDSEQYF.

The rearrangement uses TRBV27 and TRBJ1-6; TRBD1 agrees at 10 bases. CDR3 length: 16 amino acids. Per germline, CDR1 MNHEY and CDR2 SMNVEV (reference sequence). The junction had 3 bases not matched to a gene; V was cut back by 2 bases and J by 5 bases. The CDR3 DNA follows: TGTGCCAGCAGTTTAGGGGGACAGGGGAATAATTCACCCCTCCACTTT. Translation gives CASSLGGQGNNSPLHF.

The V call is TRBV9, the J call TRBJ1-4, with D uncertain. V lost 4 bases to trimming and J lost 6 bases, with 13 bases between them. The germline CDR1 and CDR2 sequences are SGDLS and YYNGEE. The CDR3 spans 14 residues. The CDR3 reads CASSKNGGDEKLFF. The CDR3 DNA reads as TGTGCCAGCAGCAAAAACGGAGGTGATGAAAAACTGTTTTTT.

This chain connects TRBV24-1 to TRBJ2-3; D call uncertain. This CDR3 region has 14 residues. Trimming took off 3 bases at V and 1 base at J, with 7 bases between the two ends. CDR1 is KGHDR, CDR2 SFDVKD, per germline. DNA of the CDR3: TGTGCCACCAGTGATAATTCGGGCACAGATACGCAGTATTTT. It encodes CATSDNSGTDTQYF.

The V call is TRBV7-2, the J call TRBJ2-2; 7 bases fit TRBD2. This CDR3 has 16 amino acids. Looked up from germline, CDR1 is SGHTA and CDR2 is FQGNSA. Trimming removed 5 bases from V and 5 bases from J; junction bases left unmatched: 11. CDR3 sequence: CASSTNPAGSTGELFF. CDR3 in DNA: TGTGCCAGCAGCACAAACCCAGCGGGAAGTACCGGGGAGCTGTTTTTT.

With regard to this clone: The identical CDR3 is also encoded by other nucleotide sequences in the sample. The V call is TRBV28, the J call TRBJ1-2, with a weak D call TRBD1 (5 bases). V dropped 3 bases and J dropped 7 bases, with 12 bases sitting between them. CDR3 length: 13 residues. Germline values: CDR1 MDHEN, CDR2 SYDVKM. The CDR3 coding sequence is TGTGCCAGCAGTTTGGGCAGGGTCACTGGCTACACCTTC. As protein: CASSLGRVTGYTF.

This clone came up once. DNA for the CDR3: TGCGCCAGCAGCTCGGACAGCCTCAACTATGGCTACACCTTC. This codes for CASSSDSLNYGYTF. J is TRBJ1-2 and V is TRBV5-1, with D perhaps matching TRBD1 (6 bases). V was shortened by 3 bases and J by 2 bases, with 11 bases between the two germline ends. Germline lookup yields CDR1 SGHRS and CDR2 YFSETQ. There are 14 residues in the CDR3.

The DNA of the CDR3 is TGTGCCAGCAATGGGCGGGGCACAGATACGCAGTATTTT. As protein: CASNGRGTDTQYF. V is TRBV2 and J is TRBJ2-3; maybe TRBD2 (5 bases). The CDR3 totals 13 residues. Trimming removed 7 bases from V and 1 base from J, with 9 bases in between. The germline gives CDR1 SNHLY, CDR2 FYNNEI. Combining the CDR3 with reference TRBV2 and TRBJ2-3 gives the whole variable domain EPEVTQTPSHQVTQMGQEVILRCVPISNHLYFYWYRQILGQKVEFLVSFYNNEISEKSEIFDDQFSVERPDGSNFTLKIRSTKLEDSAMYFCASNGRGTDTQYFGPGTRLTVL.

This chain connects TRBV4-1 to TRBJ2-1, with TRBD2 matching 11 bases. Germline CDR1 is MGHRA and CDR2 is YSYEKL. The CDR3 is made up of 18 amino acids. V shed 4 bases and J 4 bases; nucleotides not matched to a gene: 12. The CDR3 sequence: CASSPGLASGRLYNEQFF. CDR3 sequence (DNA): TGCGCCAGCAGCCCCGGGCTGGCTAGCGGGAGGTTGTACAATGAGCAGTTCTTC.

The chain recombines TRBV11-2 with TRBJ1-1; tentative D call: TRBD1 (5 bases). Germline values: CDR1 SGHAT, CDR2 FQNNGV. This CDR3 contains 13 residues. Trimming pared 1 base from V and 9 bases from J, leaving 12 bases between. The chain's CDR3 is CASSLAGGRQAFF. The CDR3 nucleotides read TGTGCCAGCAGCTTAGCGGGGGGGAGGCAAGCTTTCTTT.

The chain couples TRBV9 to TRBJ2-5; 7 bases map to TRBD1. The J segment lost 1 base and the V segment lost 4 bases, leaving 4 bases of the junction unmatched. This CDR3 has 14 residues. The germline CDR1 and CDR2 sequences are SGDLS and YYNGEE. For the CDR3, the DNA is TGTGCCAGCAGCAAAGGGACAGCCCAAGAGACCCAGTACTTC. It encodes CASSKGTAQETQYF.

The V gene is TRBV9, the J gene TRBJ1-3, with D maybe TRBD1 (5 bases). Trimming cost V 3 bases and J 0 bases, with 13 bases left between them. The germline V gene encodes CDR1 SGDLS and CDR2 YYNGEE. The CDR3 has 16 residues. Written as DNA, the CDR3 is TGTGCCAGCAGCGGAACAGGTTCCTCCTCTGGAAACACCATATATTTT. It codes for CASSGTGSSSGNTIYF. Full variable domain (remainder filled in from reference TRBV9 and TRBJ1-3): DSGVTQTPKHLITATGQRVTLRCSPRSGDLSVYWYQQSLDQGLQFLIQYYNGEERAKGNILERFSAQQFPDLHSELNLSSLELGDSALYFCASSGTGSSSGNTIYFGEGSWLTVV.

V and J are TRBV6-5 and TRBJ1-5, with 9 bases identical to TRBD1. Germline V gene lookup returns CDR1 MNHEY and CDR2 SVGAGI. Trimming removed 6 bases from V and 6 bases from J; junction bases left unmatched: 6. The CDR3 extends over 14 amino acids. The CDR3 sequence: CASSWTGDAQPQHF. DNA of the CDR3: TGTGCCAGCAGCTGGACAGGGGACGCTCAGCCCCAGCATTTT.

The V gene is TRBV14, the J gene TRBJ1-5; 9 bases map to TRBD1. The CDR3 has 18 amino acids. Losses at the gene ends were 3 bases for V and 0 bases for J; bases not matched to a gene: 9. Germline V gives CDR1 SGHDN, CDR2 FVKESK. The CDR3 DNA is TGTGCCAGCAGCCATCCTTATCGGACAGGGGATAGCAATCAGCCCCAGCATTTT. Its protein is CASSHPYRTGDSNQPQHF.

The CDR3 protein is CASSPDRVNSPLHF. CDR3 DNA: TGTGCCAGCAGCCCCGACAGGGTTAATTCACCCCTCCACTTT. The J gene is TRBJ1-6, the V gene TRBV7-6, with TRBD1 identical over 7 bases. Per germline, CDR1 SGHVS and CDR2 FNYEAQ. The trim removed 5 bases at V and 6 bases at J, leaving 4 bases unmatched. The length of the CDR3 is 14 residues.

This chain links TRBV5-1 with TRBJ1-4; D is ambiguous. This CDR3 is 15 amino acids long. Germline loops: CDR1 SGHRS, CDR2 YFSETQ. Deletions cut 2 bases from V and 1 base from J, with 9 bases between. CDR3 nucleotides: TGCGCCAGCAGCTTCACAGCGGGAACTAATGAAAAACTGTTTTTT. Amino acids: CASSFTAGTNEKLFF.

This sequence joins TRBV5-1 and TRBJ2-6; tentatively, D is TRBD1 (6 bases). The CDR3 is 16 amino acids. Germline loops: CDR1 SGHRS, CDR2 YFSETQ. Trimming shortened V by 0 bases and J by 0 bases, and 7 bases separated the two germline ends. The CDR3 region is CASSLAGASGANVLTF. CDR3 DNA sequence: TGCGCCAGCAGCTTGGCAGGGGCCTCTGGGGCCAACGTCCTGACTTTC.

The chain uses TRBV7-9 and TRBJ1-4; TRBD1 is a possible D gene (5 bases). The CDR3 covers 17 residues. Germline CDR1 reads SEHNR; CDR2 reads FQNEAQ (reference sequence). V was clipped by 2 bases and J by 8 bases, with 21 bases between them. CDR3: CASSLSPTGQGREKLFF. The CDR3 DNA reads as TGTGCCAGCAGCTTAAGCCCGACGGGTCAGGGTCGGGAAAAACTGTTTTTT.

The rearrangement joins TRBV18 to TRBJ2-7; D is possibly TRBD1 (5 bases). Germline V gene lookup returns CDR1 KGHSH and CDR2 LQKENI. Trimming pared 1 base from V and 5 bases from J, leaving 12 bases between. The CDR3 has 14 residues. CDR3 sequence: CASSPQGSRHEQYF. DNA for the CDR3: TGTGCCAGCTCACCACAGGGGTCCCGACACGAGCAGTACTTC.

The chain couples TRBV3-1 (or the pseudogene TRBV3-2) to TRBJ1-2, with 9 bases matching TRBD1. Germline assignment: CDR1 LGHDT and CDR2 YNNKEL (reference sequence). The CDR3 is made up of 14 amino acids. With 6 bases clipped from V and 4 bases from J, the junction kept 6 bases outside the gene matches. The CDR3 spells CASSHTGGSYGYTF. As DNA, the CDR3 is TGTGCCAGCAGTCACACAGGGGGCAGCTATGGCTACACCTTC.

The chain recombines TRBV28 with TRBJ1-3; D is ambiguous. Trimming removed 6 bases from V and 4 bases from J, with 7 bases in between. The CDR3 spans 12 residues. Germline-derived CDR1 and CDR2 are MDHEN and SYDVKM. The CDR3 DNA is TGTGCCAGCAGCCCTCAGGGAAACACCATATATTTT. Amino acid sequence: CASSPQGNTIYF. Full variable domain (rest looked up from reference TRBV28 and TRBJ1-3): DVKVTQSSRYLVKRTGEKVFLECVQDMDHENMFWYRQDPGLGLRLIYFSYDVKMKEKGDIPEGYSVSREKKERFSLILESASTNQTSMYLCASSPQGNTIYFGEGSWLTVV.

This chain joins TRBV2 and TRBJ1-5, with 8 bases fitting TRBD1. Germline assignment: CDR1 SNHLY and CDR2 FYNNEI. V shed 4 bases and J 7 bases; nucleotides not matched to a gene: 9. The CDR3 length is 15 residues. CDR3 in DNA: TGTGCCAGCAGTGGTGAACAGGGGGTTGGCCAGCCCCAGCATTTT. The encoded protein is CASSGEQGVGQPQHF.

The V gene is TRBV5-4, the J gene TRBJ2-6, with D tentatively TRBD2 (6 bases). With 0 bases removed from V and 0 bases from J, the gap between germline ends came to 13 bases. This CDR3 region has 18 residues. Germline-derived CDR1 and CDR2 are SGHNT and YYREEE (reference sequence). For the CDR3, the DNA is TGTGCCAGCAGCTTGGCCGGGGGAGGCCCCTCTGGGGCCAACGTCCTGACTTTC. Protein: CASSLAGGGPSGANVLTF.

The chain carries TRBV20-1 and TRBJ2-5, with TRBD2 matching 8 bases. Germline CDR1 reads DFQATT; CDR2 reads SNEGSKA (reference sequence). CDR3 size: 15 residues. V dropped 3 bases and J dropped 2; count of bases not matched to a gene: 8. The CDR3 reads CSASPGAGGQETQYF. CDR3 nucleotide sequence: TGCAGTGCTAGTCCCGGGGCGGGGGGTCAAGAGACCCAGTACTTC.